One sample yielded the 12 T cell receptor beta chains listed below, sequenced in a study of T cells after yellow fever vaccination. Each CDR3 protein is one row after TCRdb ran MiXCR on the 5' RACE reads. The sample has about 330,000 distinct CDR3 sequences; 7% to 9% are singletons. The sample in question was PBMCs, obtained roughly 46 days after the first yellow fever vaccination. The source of these receptors is a man aged 18 to 30 who received the YFV17D yellow fever vaccine.

This rearrangement joins TRBV4-3 to TRBJ1-3; D gene ambiguous. Germline CDR1 and CDR2: LGHNA and YSLEER. The CDR3 loop spans 17 amino acids. V was cut by 0 bases and J by 1 base, with 13 bases left in between. The CDR3 nucleotides are TGCGCCAGCAGCCAAGATCAGTCCTGGGCGTCTGGAAACACCATATATTTT. It yields the protein CASSQDQSWASGNTIYF.

This clonotype appeared a single time. The chain couples TRBV4-2 to TRBJ1-3; a possible D gene is TRBD1 (6 bases). CDR1 and CDR2 from the germline V gene are LGHNA and YNFKEQ. This CDR3 has 16 amino acids. V lost 0 bases and J lost 2, with 11 bases in between. Written as DNA, the CDR3 is TGTGCCAGCAGCCAAGAAGCAGGGGCCACTGGAAACACCATATATTTT. Encoded protein: CASSQEAGATGNTIYF.

In its sample, this clonotype was seen a few times. The chain has TRBV29-1 and TRBJ1-1; 7 bases agree with TRBD1. The CDR3 length is 14 residues. In germline, CDR1 is SQVTM, CDR2 ANQGSEA. The V gene end was trimmed by 5 bases and the J gene end by 3 bases; junction bases not matched to a gene: 9. CDR3 protein: CSVPPDRDYTEAFF. The CDR3 coding sequence is TGCAGCGTTCCCCCCGACAGGGATTACACTGAAGCTTTCTTT.

This clonotype showed up many times. This rearrangement joins TRBV7-2 to TRBJ2-3; tentatively, D is TRBD1 (8 bases). V was clipped by 8 bases and J by 6 bases, with 18 bases between them. Looked up from germline, CDR1 is SGHTA and CDR2 is FQGNSA. The CDR3 covers 14 residues. CDR3 nucleotide sequence: TGTGCCAGCGGATTCAGGGGGCGGGGGGATACGCAGTATTTT. Translation gives CASGFRGRGDTQYF.

This clonotype was detected many times. This chain connects TRBV29-1 to TRBJ2-1; TRBD2 is a possible D gene (5 bases). The V and J ends lost 7 bases and 2 bases respectively, with 9 bases between them. The germline V gene has CDR1 SQVTM and CDR2 ANQGSEA. The CDR3 loop spans 12 amino acids. The CDR3, as DNA: TGCAGCGGGACTGCAACCTACAATGAGCAGTTCTTC. Amino acid sequence: CSGTATYNEQFF.

This clonotype showed up many times. The chain links TRBV28 to TRBJ2-3; 7 bases agree with TRBD1. With 3 bases clipped from V and 4 bases from J, the junction kept 10 bases outside the gene matches. Germline V gene lookup returns CDR1 MDHEN and CDR2 SYDVKM. This CDR3 comprises 16 residues. The CDR3 bases are TGTGCCAGCAGTTTGGTAGGGGGCGGGTTTTCAGATACGCAGTATTTT. Translating it yields CASSLVGGGFSDTQYF.

The CDR3 spells CASSSPNALRNTEAFF. DNA for the CDR3: TGTGCCAGCAGCTCTCCTAATGCGTTGAGAAACACTGAAGCTTTCTTT. V gene TRBV7-9 combines with J gene TRBJ1-1; D remains unclear. The CDR3 runs 16 residues. V lost 4 bases, J lost 2 bases, and 17 bases lay in between. The germline gives CDR1 SEHNR, CDR2 FQNEAQ (reference sequence).

This rearrangement joins TRBV7-2 to TRBJ2-6, with D possibly being TRBD1 (6 bases). CDR1 SGHTA and CDR2 FQGNSA come from the germline V gene. V dropped 1 base and J dropped 0 bases, with 10 bases sitting between them. The CDR3 consists of 17 residues. CDR3 bases: TGTGCCAGCAGCTTAGTAGGGGACATCTCTGGGGCCAACGTCCTGACTTTC. This encodes CASSLVGDISGANVLTF.

The CDR3 loop reads CSVRKPGTSDYEQYF. The CDR3 DNA reads as TGCAGCGTCCGAAAGCCCGGGACTAGCGACTACGAGCAGTACTTC. The V call is TRBV29-1, the J call TRBJ2-7; 10 bases match TRBD2. Germline trimming cut 6 bases from V and 3 bases from J; bases unmatched to any gene: 11. The CDR3 sequence is 15 residues long. CDR1 is SQVTM, CDR2 ANQGSEA, per germline.

This clonotype was counted between two and nine times. The CDR3 region is CASLSGLSSYNEQFF. The DNA for the CDR3 is TGTGCCAGCCTCAGCGGGTTAAGCTCCTACAATGAGCAGTTCTTC. The chain joins TRBV5-6 to TRBJ2-1; D might be TRBD2 (6 bases). This CDR3 has 15 amino acids. Trimming shortened V by 7 bases and J by 0 bases, and 14 bases separated the two germline ends. CDR1 and CDR2 from the germline V gene are SGHDT and YYEEEE. Full variable domain (missing parts from reference TRBV5-6 and TRBJ2-1): DAGVTQSPTHLIKTRGQQVTLRCSPKSGHDTVSWYQQALGQGPQFIFQYYEEEERQRGNFPDRFSGHQFPNYSSELNVNALLLGDSALYLCASLSGLSSYNEQFFGPGTRLTVL.

The rearrangement joins TRBV6-1 to TRBJ2-2; D may be TRBD1 or TRBD2 (5 bases each). Per germline, CDR1 MNHNS and CDR2 SASEGT. The CDR3 runs to 13 residues. With 6 bases removed from V and 6 bases from J, the gap between germline ends came to 11 bases. The CDR3 nucleotides read TGTGCCAGCAGGAGGGGCGAAGCCGGGGAGCTGTTTTTT. Its translation is CASRRGEAGELFF.

This clonotype was observed a handful of times. The chain uses TRBV5-1 and TRBJ2-5, with D possibly being TRBD1 or TRBD2 (6 bases each). The CDR3 has 18 residues. Germline V gives CDR1 SGHRS, CDR2 YFSETQ. Trimming cost V 0 bases and J 0 bases, with 18 bases left between them. DNA for the CDR3: TGCGCCAGCAGCTTGGAGGGCACCGGGGGCCTCTACCAAGAGACCCAGTACTTC. Translating it yields CASSLEGTGGLYQETQYF.